The T cell receptor (beta chain) under discussion was sequenced for a study of T cell changes during pregnancy in multiple sclerosis. Sequenced by immunoSEQ multiplex PCR; TCRdb stores in-frame clones only, minus some. The sample records fewer than 70,000 clones, 85% to 95% being singletons. Germline V gives CDR1 SGHVS, CDR2 FQNEAQ. CDR3 length: 16 residues. The trim removed 0 bases at V and 3 bases at J, leaving 7 bases unmatched. A single count supports this clone. The sequence derives from a female donor in good health, enrolled as a control in a pregnancy study. The chain couples TRBV7-8 to TRBJ1-2, with 7 bases matching TRBD1. Sequencing used CD8+ T cells from peripheral blood mononuclear cells, obtained in the third trimester of pregnancy. As DNA, the CDR3 is TGTGCCAGCAGCTTAGCAGCCACAGGGGTACACTATGGCTACACCTTC. Translated: CASSLAATGVHYGYTF.